The entry that follows covers one TCR beta chain sequence. The antigen is unknown. Recent vaccinations or acute infections were absent in the healthy HIV-negative adult donors. Caucasian adults living in Nashville, Tennessee, provided all samples. Germline V gene lookup returns CDR1 SEHNR and CDR2 FQNEAQ (reference sequence). Trimming cost V 2 bases and J 10 bases, with 13 bases left between them. The CDR3 has 13 amino acids. The table came from immunoSEQ multiplex PCR; TCRdb's copy has only in-frame clones and leaves some out. The sample contains roughly 1 million clones, roughly 75% of which appear only once. These data come from a study of shared clonotypes between healthy human individuals. Study-level findings and limits: A handful of donors showed sharing of about 4.8% of naive CD4 clonotypes.

Sequencing input: memory CD4+ T cells sorted from blood. Subset in this sample: CD45RA-negative fraction. The chain recombines TRBV7-9 with TRBJ2-3; D is undetermined. The clonotype was recovered from a man aged 18 to 30 in good health. CDR3 amino acids: CASSLNSGLAQYF. CDR3 DNA: TGTGCCAGCAGCTTAAATTCTGGGCTAGCGCAGTATTTT.